These 16 T cell receptor beta chains originate from one sample sequenced in a study of OX40 agonist ivuxolimab in advanced cancers. TCRdb's table, derived via immunoSEQ multiplex PCR, lists solely in-frame clones and lacks some. The sample lists roughly 15,000 clones, roughly 86% occurring once. Source: CD4+ or CD8+ T cells sorted from blood, taken in a trial of the OX40 agonist ivuxolimab. The receptors shown here come from an adult with an advanced solid tumor such as melanoma, head and neck, liver or kidney cancer.

This clone occurred once. The chain couples TRBV30 to TRBJ1-2; D remains unclear. V was trimmed by 2 bases and J by 1 base, leaving 14 bases between them. This CDR3 is built from 15 residues. Germline CDR1 reads GTSNPN; CDR2 reads SVGIG (reference sequence). The CDR3 loop reads CAWSPQDKFNYGYTF. DNA for the CDR3: TGTGCCTGGAGTCCCCAGGATAAGTTTAACTATGGCTACACCTTC.

The V call is TRBV28, the J call TRBJ1-2; 7 bases are a match to TRBD1. The germline V gene encodes CDR1 MDHEN and CDR2 SYDVKM. Trimming cost V 11 bases and J 3 bases; bases outside gene matches: 3. The CDR3 is 11 residues long. The CDR3 loop reads CAAQGDYGYTF. CDR3 coding DNA: TGTGCCGCGCAGGGGGACTATGGCTACACCTTC.

This clone appeared once. The V gene is TRBV2, the J gene TRBJ1-5; D is unclear. Germline V CDR1 and CDR2: SNHLY, FYNNEI. V shed 3 bases and J shed 6 bases, with 12 bases lying between them. CDR3 length: 14 residues. The CDR3: CASSDGREGQPQHF. The CDR3 DNA reads TGTGCCAGCAGTGACGGAAGGGAGGGTCAGCCCCAGCATTTT.

The gene calls are TRBV9 and TRBJ2-1; TRBD2 matches 7 bases. This CDR3 has 15 residues. Unmatched junction bases numbered 3, after V lost 0 bases and J lost 3 bases. Germline V gene sequence: CDR1 SGDLS, CDR2 YYNGEE. CDR3 loop: CASSVVGDYYNEQFF. In DNA, the CDR3 is TGTGCCAGCAGCGTAGTGGGGGACTACTACAATGAGCAGTTCTTC.

This sequence joins TRBV4-3 and TRBJ2-7, with no clear D. From germline, CDR1 is LGHNA and CDR2 YSLEER. This CDR3 has 14 amino acids. V was clipped by 0 bases and J by 0 bases, with 6 bases between them. In nucleotides, the CDR3 is TGCGCCAGCAGCCAAGACCCGTACTCCTACGAGCAGTACTTC. Encoded protein: CASSQDPYSYEQYF.

This chain links TRBV19 with TRBJ2-1; D gene unclear. V was clipped by 2 bases and J by 6 bases, with 5 bases between them. The CDR3 spans 12 residues. The V gene's germline CDR1 is LNHDA and CDR2 SQIVND (reference sequence). CDR3 nucleotide sequence: TGTGCCAGTAGTATACGGAGCAATGAGCAGTTCTTC. This sequence encodes CASSIRSNEQFF.

V gene TRBV14 combines with J gene TRBJ1-2; 7 bases align to TRBD1. The CDR3 totals 15 residues. Per germline, CDR1 SGHDN and CDR2 FVKESK. V trimming: 1 base; J trimming: 6 bases; junction bases outside the gene matches: 8. The DNA of the CDR3 is TGTGCCAGCAGCCAAGCTTTCGGGGGACAGCATGGCTACACCTTC. Translated: CASSQAFGGQHGYTF. Full variable domain (rest looked up from reference TRBV14 and TRBJ1-2): EAGVTQFPSHSVIEKGQTVTLRCDPISGHDNLYWYRRVMGKEIKFLLHFVKESKQDESGMPNNRFLAERTGGTYSTLKVQPAELEDSGVYFCASSQAFGGQHGYTFGSGTRLTVV.

This chain joins TRBV7-9 and TRBJ2-7; TRBD1 agrees at 7 bases. CDR1 SEHNR and CDR2 FQNEAQ come from the germline V gene (reference sequence). CDR3 length: 14 amino acids. After removal of 5 bases from V and 5 bases from J, the junction contained 9 bases not matched to a gene. The DNA of the CDR3 is TGTGCCAGCAGCCGAGACAGGGTCCGAGACGAGCAGTACTTC. Translating it yields CASSRDRVRDEQYF.

This clone appeared a single time. J is TRBJ2-3 and V is TRBV10-1; D unresolved. CDR1 and CDR2 (germline): WNHNN, SYGVQD (reference sequence). CDR3 length: 13 residues. V lost 5 bases and J 6 bases, leaving 12 bases between the germline ends. The CDR3 reads CASSPTRWDTQYF. The DNA for the CDR3 is TGCGCCAGCAGTCCTACAAGGTGGGATACGCAGTATTTT.

This rearrangement joins TRBV5-1 to TRBJ2-1, with 8 bases that match TRBD2. The CDR3 spans 13 residues. Germline CDR1 and CDR2: SGHRS and YFSETQ. Losses at the gene ends were 9 bases for V and 5 bases for J; bases not matched to a gene: 7. This CDR3 reads CATNSGGDNEQFF. The CDR3 DNA reads TGCGCCACCAACAGCGGGGGCGACAATGAGCAGTTCTTC.

Worth noting for this clone: Other DNA sequences within the sample encode an identical CDR3. The V and J genes are TRBV18 and TRBJ1-2, with TRBD1 as a possible D gene (5 bases). V lost 0 bases, J lost 0 bases, and 17 bases lay in between. The CDR3 has 18 residues. Per the germline V gene, CDR1 is KGHSH and CDR2 is LQKENI. This CDR3 is CASSPPRGHNIPNYGYTF. CDR3 sequence (DNA): TGTGCCAGCTCACCACCCCGTGGACACAATATACCTAACTATGGCTACACCTTC.

The chain joins TRBV5-1 to TRBJ1-3; 11 bases line up with TRBD1. Germline V CDR1 and CDR2: SGHRS, YFSETQ. V shed 0 bases, J shed 0 bases, and the junction held 2 bases outside the gene matches. CDR3 length: 17 amino acids. CDR3 amino acids: CASSLGGTGGSGNTIYF. DNA for the CDR3: TGCGCCAGCAGCTTGGGAGGGACAGGGGGCTCTGGAAACACCATATATTTT.

The chain combines TRBV7-3 with TRBJ1-5, with D perhaps matching TRBD1 (5 bases). The V gene's germline CDR1 is SGHTA and CDR2 FQGTGA. The CDR3 has 15 amino acids. Trimming shortened V by 6 bases and J by 2 bases, and 14 bases separated the two germline ends. CDR3 region: CASRPTETGNQPQHF. In DNA form, the CDR3 reads TGTGCCAGCAGACCGACAGAAACCGGCAATCAGCCCCAGCATTTT. Filled out from reference TRBV7-3 and TRBJ1-5, the complete variable domain reads GAGVSQTPSNKVTEKGKYVELRCDPISGHTALYWYRQSLGQGPEFLIYFQGTGAADDSGLPNDRFFAVRPEGSVSTLKIQRTERGDSAVYLCASRPTETGNQPQHFGDGTRLSIL.

The chain has TRBV28 and TRBJ1-1; no clear D gene. V was cut by 4 bases and J by 10 bases, with 19 bases left in between. The germline CDR1 and CDR2 sequences are MDHEN and SYDVKM. The CDR3 is made up of 14 amino acids. The CDR3 region is CASSSSGPPQRAFF. CDR3 in DNA: TGTGCCAGCAGTTCTTCTGGACCCCCACAACGAGCTTTCTTT.

Of note for this clone: At the DNA level, this CDR3 is encoded by other sequences in the same sample as well. This chain joins TRBV6-1 and TRBJ1-3, with D perhaps TRBD1 (5 bases). V dropped 0 bases and J dropped 0 bases, with 12 bases sitting between them. Germline CDR1 reads MNHNS; CDR2 reads SASEGT. This CDR3 contains 17 residues. The CDR3 is CASSEAHGGSSGNTIYF. CDR3 in DNA: TGTGCCAGCAGTGAAGCCCACGGGGGGAGCTCTGGAAACACCATATATTTT.

The V call is TRBV6-5, the J call TRBJ2-6, with 9 bases identical to TRBD2. Germline assignment: CDR1 MNHEY and CDR2 SVGAGI. The CDR3 contains 16 residues. V lost 1 base and J lost 4; bases outside the gene matches: 2. CDR3 in DNA: TGTGCCAGCAGTTACTGGGCGGGAGGGGGGGCCAACGTCCTGACTTTC. It translates to CASSYWAGGGANVLTF.